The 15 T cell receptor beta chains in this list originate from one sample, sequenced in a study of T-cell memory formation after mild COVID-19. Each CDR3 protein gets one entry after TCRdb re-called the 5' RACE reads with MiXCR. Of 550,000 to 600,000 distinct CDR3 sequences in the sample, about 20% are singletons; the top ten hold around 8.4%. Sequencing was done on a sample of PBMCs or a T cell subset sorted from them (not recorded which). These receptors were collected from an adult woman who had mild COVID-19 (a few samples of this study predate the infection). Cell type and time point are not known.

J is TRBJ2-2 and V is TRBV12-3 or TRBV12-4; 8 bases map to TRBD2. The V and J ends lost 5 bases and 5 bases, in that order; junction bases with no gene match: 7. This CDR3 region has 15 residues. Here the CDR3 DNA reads TGTGCCAGCAGTCCGACTAGCGAGTGGACCGGGGAGCTGTTTTTT. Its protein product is CASSPTSEWTGELFF.

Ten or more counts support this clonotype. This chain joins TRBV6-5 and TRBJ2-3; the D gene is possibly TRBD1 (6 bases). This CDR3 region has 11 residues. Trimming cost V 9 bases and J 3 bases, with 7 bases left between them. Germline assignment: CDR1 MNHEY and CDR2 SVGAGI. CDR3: CARQGTDTQYF. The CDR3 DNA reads TGTGCCAGGCAGGGGACAGATACGCAGTATTTT.

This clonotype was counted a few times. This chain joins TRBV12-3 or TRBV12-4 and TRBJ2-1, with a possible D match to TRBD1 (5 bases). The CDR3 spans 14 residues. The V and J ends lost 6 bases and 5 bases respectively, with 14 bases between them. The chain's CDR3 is CASRVRGPHNEQFF. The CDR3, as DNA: TGTGCCAGCAGAGTTAGGGGTCCTCACAATGAGCAGTTCTTC.

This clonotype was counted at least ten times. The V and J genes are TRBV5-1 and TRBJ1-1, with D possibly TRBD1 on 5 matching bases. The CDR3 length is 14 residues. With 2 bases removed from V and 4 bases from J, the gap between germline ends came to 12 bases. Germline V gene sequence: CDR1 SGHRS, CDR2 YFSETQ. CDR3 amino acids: CASSLSGPVTEAFF. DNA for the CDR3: TGCGCCAGCAGCTTATCAGGGCCGGTCACTGAAGCTTTCTTT. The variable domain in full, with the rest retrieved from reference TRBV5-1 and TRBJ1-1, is KAGVTQTPRYLIKTRGQQVTLSCSPISGHRSVSWYQQTPGQGLQFLFEYFSETQRNKGNFPGRFSGRQFSNSRSEMNVSTLELGDSALYLCASSLSGPVTEAFFGQGTRLTVV.

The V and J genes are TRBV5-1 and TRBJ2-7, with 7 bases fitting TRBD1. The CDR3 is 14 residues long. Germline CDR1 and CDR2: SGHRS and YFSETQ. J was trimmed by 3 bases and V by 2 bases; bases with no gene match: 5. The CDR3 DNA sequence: TGCGCCAGCAGCTTTGGACAGGTAAACTACGAGCAGTACTTC. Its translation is CASSFGQVNYEQYF.

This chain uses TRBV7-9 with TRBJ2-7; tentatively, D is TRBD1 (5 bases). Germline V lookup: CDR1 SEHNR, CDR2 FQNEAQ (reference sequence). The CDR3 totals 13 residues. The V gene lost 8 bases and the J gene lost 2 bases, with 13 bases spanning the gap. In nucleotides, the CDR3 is TGTGCCAGCGGGATTACAGGCCCCTACGAGCAGTACTTC. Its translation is CASGITGPYEQYF.

CDR3 loop: CASSPYPDRGRGASTDTQYF. Written as DNA, the CDR3 is TGCGCCAGCAGCCCCTACCCGGACAGGGGCCGGGGTGCGTCAACAGATACGCAGTATTTT. The J gene is TRBJ2-3, the V gene TRBV4-1; 9 bases line up with TRBD1. The junction had 20 bases not matched to a gene; V was cut back by 4 bases and J by 3 bases. CDR1 is MGHRA, CDR2 YSYEKL, per germline. The CDR3 runs to 20 residues.

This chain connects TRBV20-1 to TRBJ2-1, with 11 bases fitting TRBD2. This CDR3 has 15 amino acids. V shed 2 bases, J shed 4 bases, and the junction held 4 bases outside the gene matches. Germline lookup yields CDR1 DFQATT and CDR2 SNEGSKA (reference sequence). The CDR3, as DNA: TGCAGTGCTAGATCGACTAGCGGGGATTACAATGAGCAGTTCTTC. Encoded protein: CSARSTSGDYNEQFF.

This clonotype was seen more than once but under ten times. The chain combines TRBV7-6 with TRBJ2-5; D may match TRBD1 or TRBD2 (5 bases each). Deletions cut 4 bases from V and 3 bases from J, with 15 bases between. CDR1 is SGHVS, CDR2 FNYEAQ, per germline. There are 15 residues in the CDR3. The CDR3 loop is CASSWGTRGEETQYF. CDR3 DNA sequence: TGTGCCAGCAGCTGGGGAACTAGAGGGGAAGAGACCCAGTACTTC.

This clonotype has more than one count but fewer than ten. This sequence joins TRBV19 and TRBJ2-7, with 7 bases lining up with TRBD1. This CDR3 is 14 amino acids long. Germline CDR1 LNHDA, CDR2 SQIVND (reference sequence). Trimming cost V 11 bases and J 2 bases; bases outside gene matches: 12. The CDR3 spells CAGRGAGGTYEQYF. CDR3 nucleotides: TGTGCCGGTCGAGGGGCAGGGGGTACCTACGAGCAGTACTTC.

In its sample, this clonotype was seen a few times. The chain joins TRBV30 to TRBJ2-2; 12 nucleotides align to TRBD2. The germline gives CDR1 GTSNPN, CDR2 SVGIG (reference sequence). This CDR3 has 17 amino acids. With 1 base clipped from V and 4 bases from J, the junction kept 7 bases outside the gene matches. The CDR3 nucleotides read TGTGCCTGGAGTGCCGCGCTAGCGGGGGGGGCCACCGGGGAGCTGTTTTTT. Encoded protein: CAWSAALAGGATGELFF.

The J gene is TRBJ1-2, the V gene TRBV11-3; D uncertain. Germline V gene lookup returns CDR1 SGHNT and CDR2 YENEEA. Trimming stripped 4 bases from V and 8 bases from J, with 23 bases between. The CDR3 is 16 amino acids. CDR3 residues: CASSSRKREDLGGYTF. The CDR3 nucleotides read TGTGCCAGCAGCTCCCGGAAGAGGGAAGATTTAGGGGGCTACACCTTC.

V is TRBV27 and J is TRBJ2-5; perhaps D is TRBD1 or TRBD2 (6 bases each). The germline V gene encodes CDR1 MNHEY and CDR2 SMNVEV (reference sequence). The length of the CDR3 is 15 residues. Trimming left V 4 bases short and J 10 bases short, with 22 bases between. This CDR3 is CASSSKRGDAGDQYF. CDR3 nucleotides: TGTGCCAGCAGTTCCAAAAGGGGGGACGCTGGGGACCAGTACTTC.

This CDR3 is CASSPLWGGRSEKLFF. CDR3 sequence (DNA): TGTGCCAGCAGTCCATTATGGGGAGGGAGGAGTGAAAAACTGTTTTTT. V usage is TRBV27 and J usage is TRBJ1-4; D is unclear. Trimming took 5 bases from V and 7 from J, leaving 20 bases between them. CDR3 length: 16 residues. The germline CDR1 and CDR2 sequences are MNHEY and SMNVEV (reference sequence). The full variable domain, rest sourced from reference TRBV27 and TRBJ1-4, is EAQVTQNPRYLITVTGKKLTVTCSQNMNHEYMSWYRQDPGLGLRQIYYSMNVEVTDKGDVPEGYKVSRKEKRNFPLILESPSPNQTSLYFCASSPLWGGRSEKLFFGSGTQLSVL.

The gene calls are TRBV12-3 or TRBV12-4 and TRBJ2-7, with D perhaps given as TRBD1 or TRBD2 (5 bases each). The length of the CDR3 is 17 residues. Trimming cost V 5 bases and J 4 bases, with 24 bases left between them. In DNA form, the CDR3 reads TGTGCCAGCAGTCCAACCTTCTCCGGGACGGATCCTTACGAGCAGTACTTC. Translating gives CASSPTFSGTDPYEQYF.